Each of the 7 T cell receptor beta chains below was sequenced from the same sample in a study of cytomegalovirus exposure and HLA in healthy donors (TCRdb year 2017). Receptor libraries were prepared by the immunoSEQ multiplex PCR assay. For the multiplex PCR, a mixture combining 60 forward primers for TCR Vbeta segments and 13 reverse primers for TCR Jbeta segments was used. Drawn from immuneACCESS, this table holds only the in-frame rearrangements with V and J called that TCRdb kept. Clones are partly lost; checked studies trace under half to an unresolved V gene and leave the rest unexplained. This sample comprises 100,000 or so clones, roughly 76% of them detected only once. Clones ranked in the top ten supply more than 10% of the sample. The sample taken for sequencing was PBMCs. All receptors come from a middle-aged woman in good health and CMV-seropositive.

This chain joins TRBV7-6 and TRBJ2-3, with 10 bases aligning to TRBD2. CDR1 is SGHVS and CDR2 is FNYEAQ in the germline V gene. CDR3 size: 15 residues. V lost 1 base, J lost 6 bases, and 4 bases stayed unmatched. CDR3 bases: TGTGCCAGCAGCTTAGTAGCGGGGGGACTGGATACGCAGTATTTT. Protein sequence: CASSLVAGGLDTQYF. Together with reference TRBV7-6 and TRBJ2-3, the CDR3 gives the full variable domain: GAGVSQSPRYKVTKRGQDVALRCDPISGHVSLYWYRQALGQGPEFLTYFNYEAQQDKSGLPNDRFSAERPEGSISTLTIQRTEQRDSAMYRCASSLVAGGLDTQYFGPGTRLTVL.

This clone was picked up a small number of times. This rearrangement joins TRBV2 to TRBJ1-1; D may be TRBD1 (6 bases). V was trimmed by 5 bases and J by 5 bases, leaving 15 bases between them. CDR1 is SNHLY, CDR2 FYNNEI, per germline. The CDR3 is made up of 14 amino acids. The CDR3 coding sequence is TGTGCCAGCAGTACCAACAGGGCTGGTACTGAAGCTTTCTTT. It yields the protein CASSTNRAGTEAFF.

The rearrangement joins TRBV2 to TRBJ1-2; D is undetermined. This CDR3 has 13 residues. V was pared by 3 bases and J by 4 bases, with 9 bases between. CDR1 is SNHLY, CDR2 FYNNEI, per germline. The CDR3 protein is CASSDHGSYGYTF. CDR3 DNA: TGTGCCAGCAGTGATCACGGTTCCTATGGCTACACCTTC.

The CDR3 DNA reads as TGTGCCAGCAGCCCGGGAGGGGTCGGGAGCTATGAGCAGTTCTTC. It encodes CASSPGGVGSYEQFF. This sequence joins TRBV6-6 and TRBJ2-1; TRBD2 aligns across 8 bases. The CDR3 sequence is 15 residues long. In germline, CDR1 is MNHNY, CDR2 SVGAGI (reference sequence). The ends lost 6 bases at V and 8 bases at J; junction bases unmatched: 12.

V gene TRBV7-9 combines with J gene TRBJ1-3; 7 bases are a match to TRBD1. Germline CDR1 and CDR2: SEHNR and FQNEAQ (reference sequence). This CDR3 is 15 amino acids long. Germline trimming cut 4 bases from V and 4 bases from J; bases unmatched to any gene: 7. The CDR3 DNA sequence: TGTGCCAGCAGCTCCCTACTGGGACAGGGAAACACCATATATTTT. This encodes CASSSLLGQGNTIYF.

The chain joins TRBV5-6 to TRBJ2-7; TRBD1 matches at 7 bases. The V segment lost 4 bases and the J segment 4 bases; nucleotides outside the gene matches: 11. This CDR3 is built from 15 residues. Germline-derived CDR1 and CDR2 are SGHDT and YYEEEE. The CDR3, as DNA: TGTGCCAGCAGCCCCCGGACAGGTGGGATTTACGAGCAGTACTTC. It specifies CASSPRTGGIYEQYF.

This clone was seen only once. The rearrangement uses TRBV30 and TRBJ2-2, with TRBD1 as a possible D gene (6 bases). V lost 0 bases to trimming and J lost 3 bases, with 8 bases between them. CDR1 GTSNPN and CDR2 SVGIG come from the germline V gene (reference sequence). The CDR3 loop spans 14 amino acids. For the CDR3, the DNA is TGTGCCTGGAGTGTAAGGGGGTACACCGGGGAGCTGTTTTTT. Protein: CAWSVRGYTGELFF. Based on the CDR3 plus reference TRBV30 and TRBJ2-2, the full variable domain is SQTIHQWPATLVQPVGSPLSLECTVEGTSNPNLYWYRQAAGRGLQLLFYSVGIGQISSEVPQNLSASRPQDRQFILSSKKLLLSDSGFYLCAWSVRGYTGELFFGEGSRLTVL.